The present TCR beta chain was sequenced within a study of response to subunit inactivated influenza vaccine. Study findings and constraints: A suggestion made by the authors is that each seasonal influenza vaccination recruits few new T cells.

This clonotype was counted a few times. Antigen specificity is unknown. From the RT-PCR reads, TCRdb called clonotypes with MiXCR, one entry per CDR3 protein. This sample carries 400,000 to 650,000 distinct CDR3 sequences, approximately 7.8% of them seen once, and the ten largest clones take around 13%. With V trimmed by 3 bases and J by 4 bases, 13 bases remained unmatched. CDR3 size: 17 residues. The TCR was taken from a man aged 50 to 69 who received an inactivated influenza vaccine. The source material was PBMCs from blood, sampled about 23 months after vaccination. The chain has TRBV12-3 or TRBV12-4 and TRBJ1-2; 8 bases line up with TRBD1. The CDR3 loop reads CASSFNRDRGQIYGYTF. CDR3 nucleotide sequence: TGTGCCAGCAGTTTCAACCGCGACAGGGGCCAAATCTATGGCTACACCTTC.